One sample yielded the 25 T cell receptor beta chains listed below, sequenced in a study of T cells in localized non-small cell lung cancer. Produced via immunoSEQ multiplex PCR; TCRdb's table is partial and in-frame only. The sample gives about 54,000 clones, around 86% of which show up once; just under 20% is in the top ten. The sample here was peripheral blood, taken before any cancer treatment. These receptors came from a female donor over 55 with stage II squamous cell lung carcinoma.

In DNA, the CDR3 is TGCAGCGTTGAACAGGGATCCTACGAGCAGTACTTC. Translation gives CSVEQGSYEQYF. The chain is built from TRBV29-1 and TRBJ2-7; D is possibly TRBD1 (5 bases). Trimming left V 2 bases short and J 1 base short, with 6 bases between. The CDR3 length is 12 residues. Germline V CDR1 and CDR2: SQVTM, ANQGSEA.

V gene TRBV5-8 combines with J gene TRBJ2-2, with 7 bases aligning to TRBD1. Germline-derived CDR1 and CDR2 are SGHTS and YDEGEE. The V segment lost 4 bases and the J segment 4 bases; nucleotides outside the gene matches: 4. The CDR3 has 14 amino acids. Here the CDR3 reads CASSLTGSTGELFF. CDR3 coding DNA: TGTGCCAGCAGCCTGACAGGGAGCACCGGGGAGCTGTTTTTT.

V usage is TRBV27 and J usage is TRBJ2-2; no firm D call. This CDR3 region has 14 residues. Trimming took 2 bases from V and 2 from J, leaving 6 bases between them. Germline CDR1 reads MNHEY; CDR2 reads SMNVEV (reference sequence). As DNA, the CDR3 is TGTGCCAGCAGTTTAATCCGCAACACCGGGGAGCTGTTTTTT. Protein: CASSLIRNTGELFF.

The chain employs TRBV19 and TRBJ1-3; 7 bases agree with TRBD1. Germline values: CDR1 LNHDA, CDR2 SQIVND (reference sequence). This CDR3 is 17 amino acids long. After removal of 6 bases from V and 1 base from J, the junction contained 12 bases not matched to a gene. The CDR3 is CASRITRQGISGNTIYF. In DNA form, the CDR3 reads TGTGCCAGTAGAATAACTCGACAGGGAATATCTGGAAACACCATATATTTT.

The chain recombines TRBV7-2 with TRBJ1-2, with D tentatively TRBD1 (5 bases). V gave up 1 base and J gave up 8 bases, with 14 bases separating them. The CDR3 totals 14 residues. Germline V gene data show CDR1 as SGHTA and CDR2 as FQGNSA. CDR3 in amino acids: CASSLGLGGVGYTF. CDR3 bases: TGTGCCAGCAGCTTAGGACTCGGAGGGGTCGGCTACACCTTC.

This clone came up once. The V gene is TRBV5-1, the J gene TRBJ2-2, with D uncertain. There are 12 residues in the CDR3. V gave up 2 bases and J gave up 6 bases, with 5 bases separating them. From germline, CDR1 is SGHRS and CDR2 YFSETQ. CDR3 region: CASSFPPGELFF. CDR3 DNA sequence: TGCGCCAGCAGCTTTCCCCCCGGGGAGCTGTTTTTT.

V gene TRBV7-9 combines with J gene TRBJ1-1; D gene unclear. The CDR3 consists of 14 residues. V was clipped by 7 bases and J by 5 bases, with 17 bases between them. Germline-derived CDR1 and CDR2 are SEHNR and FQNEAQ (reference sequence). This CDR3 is CASTTALGRTEAFF. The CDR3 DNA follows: TGTGCCAGCACCACAGCGCTAGGGAGAACTGAAGCTTTCTTT.

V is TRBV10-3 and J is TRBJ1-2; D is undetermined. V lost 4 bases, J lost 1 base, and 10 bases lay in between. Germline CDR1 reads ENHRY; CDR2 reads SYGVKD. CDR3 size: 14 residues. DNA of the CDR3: TGTGCCATCAGTGCGGTCAAGAGTAACTATGGCTACACCTTC. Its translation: CAISAVKSNYGYTF.

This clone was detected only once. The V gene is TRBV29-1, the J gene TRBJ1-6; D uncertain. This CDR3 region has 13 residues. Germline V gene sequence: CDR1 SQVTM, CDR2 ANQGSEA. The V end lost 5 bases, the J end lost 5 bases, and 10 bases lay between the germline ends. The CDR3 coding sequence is TGCAGCGTTCTGGCGGCAGATAATTCACCCCTCCACTTT. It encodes CSVLAADNSPLHF. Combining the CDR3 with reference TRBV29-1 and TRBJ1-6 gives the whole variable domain SAVISQKPSRDICQRGTSLTIQCQVDSQVTMMFWYRQQPGQSLTLIATANQGSEATYESGFVIDKFPISRPNLTFSTLTVSNMSPEDSSIYLCSVLAADNSPLHFGNGTRLTVT.

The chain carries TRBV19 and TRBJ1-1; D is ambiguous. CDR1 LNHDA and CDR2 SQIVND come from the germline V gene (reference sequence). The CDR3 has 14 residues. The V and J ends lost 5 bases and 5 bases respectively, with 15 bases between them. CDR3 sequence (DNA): TGTGCCAGTAGTCACCAGGTTAGAGGGACTGAAGCTTTCTTT. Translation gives CASSHQVRGTEAFF.

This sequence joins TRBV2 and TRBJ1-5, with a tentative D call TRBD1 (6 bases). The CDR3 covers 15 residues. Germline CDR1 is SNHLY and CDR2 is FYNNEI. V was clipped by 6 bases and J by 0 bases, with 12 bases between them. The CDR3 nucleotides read TGTGCCAGCAGAGCACAGGGTAATAGCAATCAGCCCCAGCATTTT. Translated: CASRAQGNSNQPQHF.

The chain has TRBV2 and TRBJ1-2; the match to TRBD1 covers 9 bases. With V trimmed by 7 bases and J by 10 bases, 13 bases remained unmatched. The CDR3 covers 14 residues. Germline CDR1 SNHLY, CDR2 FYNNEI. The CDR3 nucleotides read TGTGCCAGCAATCCTTTCCCGGGACAGGGCGCCTACACCTTC. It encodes CASNPFPGQGAYTF. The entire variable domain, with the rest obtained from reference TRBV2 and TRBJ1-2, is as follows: EPEVTQTPSHQVTQMGQEVILRCVPISNHLYFYWYRQILGQKVEFLVSFYNNEISEKSEIFDDQFSVERPDGSNFTLKIRSTKLEDSAMYFCASNPFPGQGAYTFGSGTRLTVV.

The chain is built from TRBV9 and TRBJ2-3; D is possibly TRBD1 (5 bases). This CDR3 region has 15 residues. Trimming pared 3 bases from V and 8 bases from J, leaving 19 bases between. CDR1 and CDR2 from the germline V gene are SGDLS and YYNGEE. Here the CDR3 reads CASSGVSVVQGTQYF. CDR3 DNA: TGTGCCAGCAGCGGCGTGAGTGTTGTGCAGGGTACGCAGTATTTT.

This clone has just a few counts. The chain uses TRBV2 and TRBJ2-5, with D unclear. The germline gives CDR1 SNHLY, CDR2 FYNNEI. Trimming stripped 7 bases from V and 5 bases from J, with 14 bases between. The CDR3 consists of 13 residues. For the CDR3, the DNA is TGTGCCAGCACCGTCGGCCAAACGGAGACCCAGTACTTC. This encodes CASTVGQTETQYF.

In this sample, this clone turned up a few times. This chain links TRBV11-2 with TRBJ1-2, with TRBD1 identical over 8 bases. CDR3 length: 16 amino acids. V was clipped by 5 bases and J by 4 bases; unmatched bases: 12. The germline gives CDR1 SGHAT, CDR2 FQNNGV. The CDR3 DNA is TGTGCCAGCAGCATCTTACAGGGGGTGGGGAGCTATGGCTACACCTTC. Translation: CASSILQGVGSYGYTF.

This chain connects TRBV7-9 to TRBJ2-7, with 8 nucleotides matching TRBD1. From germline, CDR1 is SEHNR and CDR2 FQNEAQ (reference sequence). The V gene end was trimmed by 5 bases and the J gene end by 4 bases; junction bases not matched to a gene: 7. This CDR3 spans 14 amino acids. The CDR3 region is CASSTGGGRYEQYF. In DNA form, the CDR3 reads TGTGCCAGCAGCACAGGGGGTGGACGGTACGAGCAGTACTTC.

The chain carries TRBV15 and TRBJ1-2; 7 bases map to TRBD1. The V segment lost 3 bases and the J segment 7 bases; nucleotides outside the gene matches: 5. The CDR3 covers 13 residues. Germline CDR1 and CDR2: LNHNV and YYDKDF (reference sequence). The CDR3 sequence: CATSRGTGVGYTF. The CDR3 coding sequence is TGTGCCACCAGCAGGGGTACAGGGGTTGGCTACACCTTC. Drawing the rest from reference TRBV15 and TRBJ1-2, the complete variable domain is DAMVIQNPRYQVTQFGKPVTLSCSQTLNHNVMYWYQQKSSQAPKLLFHYYDKDFNNEADTPDNFQSRRPNTSFCFLDIRSPGLGDTAMYLCATSRGTGVGYTFGSGTRLTVV.

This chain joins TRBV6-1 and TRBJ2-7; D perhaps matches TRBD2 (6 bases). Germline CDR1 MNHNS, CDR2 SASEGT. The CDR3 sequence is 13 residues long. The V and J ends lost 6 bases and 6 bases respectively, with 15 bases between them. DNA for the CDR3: TGTGCCAGCAGGGAGGGGATGCCGTCCGAGCAGTACTTC. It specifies CASREGMPSEQYF.

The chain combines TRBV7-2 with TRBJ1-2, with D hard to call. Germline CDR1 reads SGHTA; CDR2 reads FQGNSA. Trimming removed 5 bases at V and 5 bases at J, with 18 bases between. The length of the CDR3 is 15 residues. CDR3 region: CASSLGRREGYGYTF. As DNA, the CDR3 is TGTGCCAGCAGCCTAGGGCGCCGGGAAGGGTATGGCTACACCTTC.

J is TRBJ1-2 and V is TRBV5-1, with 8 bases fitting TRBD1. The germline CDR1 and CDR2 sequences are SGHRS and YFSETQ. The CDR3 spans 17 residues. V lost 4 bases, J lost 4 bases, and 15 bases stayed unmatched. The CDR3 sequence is CASSRSPGQAAVYGYTF. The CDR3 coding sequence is TGCGCCAGCAGCCGAAGCCCGGGACAGGCTGCTGTCTATGGCTACACCTTC.

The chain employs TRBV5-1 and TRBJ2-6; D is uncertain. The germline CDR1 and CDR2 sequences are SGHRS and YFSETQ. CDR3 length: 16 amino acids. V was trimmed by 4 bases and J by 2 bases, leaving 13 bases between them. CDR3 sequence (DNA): TGCGCCAGCAGCGCCCCCTTGATGGCTGGGGCCAACGTCCTGACTTTC. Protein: CASSAPLMAGANVLTF.

The chain's CDR3 is CASSLDSEGGRRGYTF. The CDR3 nucleotides read TGCGCCAGCAGCTTGGACTCGGAGGGGGGAAGACGTGGCTACACCTTC. V is TRBV5-1 and J is TRBJ1-2; D possibly corresponds to TRBD1 (6 bases). The germline V and J ends were trimmed by 0 bases and 7 bases, with 19 bases remaining between them. Germline V lookup: CDR1 SGHRS, CDR2 YFSETQ. The CDR3 has 16 amino acids.

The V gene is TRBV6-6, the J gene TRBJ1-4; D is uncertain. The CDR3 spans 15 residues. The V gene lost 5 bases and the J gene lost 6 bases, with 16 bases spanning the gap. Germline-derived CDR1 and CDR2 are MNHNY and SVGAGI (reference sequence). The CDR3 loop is CASSGQTVPDEKLFF. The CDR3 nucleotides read TGTGCCAGCAGTGGCCAGACCGTTCCGGATGAAAAACTGTTTTTT.

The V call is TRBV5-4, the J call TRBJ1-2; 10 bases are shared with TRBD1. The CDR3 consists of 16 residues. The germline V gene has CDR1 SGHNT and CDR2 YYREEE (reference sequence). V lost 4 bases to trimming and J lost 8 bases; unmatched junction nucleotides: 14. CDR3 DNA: TGTGCCAGCAGCCTACCACGGGGGGACAGGGGCGGAGGCTACACCTTC. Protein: CASSLPRGDRGGGYTF.

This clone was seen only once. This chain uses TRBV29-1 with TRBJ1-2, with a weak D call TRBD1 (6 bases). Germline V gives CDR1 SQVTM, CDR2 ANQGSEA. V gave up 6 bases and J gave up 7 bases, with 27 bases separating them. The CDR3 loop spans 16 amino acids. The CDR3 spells CSVAGEDSRFVGGYTF. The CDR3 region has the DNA TGCAGCGTCGCCGGCGAGGACAGCCGGTTTGTGGGTGGCTACACCTTC. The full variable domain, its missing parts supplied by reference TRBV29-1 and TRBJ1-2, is SAVISQKPSRDICQRGTSLTIQCQVDSQVTMMFWYRQQPGQSLTLIATANQGSEATYESGFVIDKFPISRPNLTFSTLTVSNMSPEDSSIYLCSVAGEDSRFVGGYTFGSGTRLTVV.